This TCR beta chain was obtained from a study of regulatory T cells in long-lasting Graves disease. General study points: Preferential use of TRBV28, TRBJ1-2 and TRBJ2-5 was seen in persistent disease.

As to this clonotype: Antigen unknown.

Trimming removed 5 bases from V and 8 bases from J, with 22 bases in between. CDR1 is MNHEY and CDR2 is SVGEGT in the germline V gene. The CDR3 consists of 17 residues. Time point here: newly diagnosed GD, antithyroid drugs for less than 3 months. After RNA was extracted from PBMCs, the TCR library was made from it. The authors built TCR beta libraries using iRepertoire HTBI primers and Arm-PCR of CDR3 regions. TCRdb processed the multiplex PCR reads anew with MiXCR; each CDR3 protein has one entry. The top ten clones hold approximately 15% of a sample with around 450,000 distinct CDR3 sequences, just under 15% of them seen once. This sample also belongs to another study, concerning T cells in Graves' hyperthyroidism and ophthalmopathy.

The starting material was peripheral blood mononuclear cells (PBMCs), obtained at new diagnosis, from a patient treated with antithyroid drugs. This chain connects TRBV6-2 or TRBV6-3 to TRBJ1-6; the D gene is possibly TRBD1 (5 bases). The sequence came from a woman in her thirties with Graves disease. This chain's CDR3 is CASSEWGREDIDSPLHF. DNA for the CDR3: TGTGCCAGCAGTGAATGGGGCAGGGAGGATATTGATTCACCCCTCCACTTT.